Listed below are T cell receptor beta chains from one sample, sequenced in a study of blood T cell repertoires in COVID-19. TCRdb's copy holds only in-frame clones and misses some; the assay was immunoSEQ multiplex PCR. This repertoire shows over 350,000 clones, around 87% found once; its top ten account for 0.9% to 1%. The sample comprised PBMCs or T cells enriched from blood (not recorded which). All receptors come from a woman aged 30 to 39 with acute COVID-19. Both conserved end residues are part of each CDR3. The D gene is left open where the match is weak. Clone sizes are given selectively: once, few, many, or a class where the clone is expanded.

J | D | size | V | DNA | CDR3
TRBJ2-1 | TRBD2 | - | TRBV6-4 | TGTGCCAGCAGCTTGACTAGCGAGTACAATGAGCAGTTCTTC | CASSLTSEYNEQFF
TRBJ2-1 | - | - | TRBV15 | TGTGCCACCAGCAGAGACGCGTCCTCCTACAATGAGCAGTTCTTC | CATSRDASSYNEQFF
TRBJ1-5 | - | - | TRBV4-1 | TGCGCCAGCAGCCGCGAACGGGGGGTTTGGCCCCAGCATTTT | CASSRERGVWPQHF
TRBJ2-5 | - | - | TRBV7-9 | TGTGCCAGCAGCTTGACCGGGACTGAAGAGACCCAGTACTTC | CASSLTGTEETQYF
TRBJ1-1 | TRBD1 | few | TRBV2 | TGTGCCAGACGGACAGGGAACACTGAAGCTTTCTTT | CARRTGNTEAFF
TRBJ2-3 | - | - | TRBV5-5 | TGTGCCAGCACCCCGTTTCTGTACGGGATCACAGATACGCAGTATTTT | CASTPFLYGITDTQYF
TRBJ2-7 | TRBD1 | - | TRBV9 | TGTGCCAGCAGCACCGGACAGGGCCACTACGAGCAGTACTTC | CASSTGQGHYEQYF
TRBJ1-2 | - | - | TRBV24-1 | TGTGCCACCAGTGAGGGGAGCTATGGCTACACCTTC | CATSEGSYGYTF
TRBJ2-1 | - | - | TRBV7-9 | TGTGCCAGCAGCTTATACCGGGGGAGAGATTACAATGAGCAGTTCTTC | CASSLYRGRDYNEQFF
TRBJ2-3 | - | - | TRBV28 | TGTGCCAGCAGTAGGTTAGGAGGCCCAGATACGCAGTATTTT | CASSRLGGPDTQYF
TRBJ1-1 | TRBD1 | - | TRBV15 | TGTGCCACCAGCAGAGATGACAGGGATGAAGCTTTCTTT | CATSRDDRDEAFF
TRBJ1-6 | TRBD1 | - | TRBV27 | TGTGCCAGCAGTCCGCGGACAGGCGTCTCCTATAATTCACCCCTCCACTTT | CASSPRTGVSYNSPLHF
TRBJ2-3 | TRBD2 | - | TRBV9 | TGTGCCAGCAGCGTTCCTAGCGGGGGGGCGTATACGCAGTATTTT | CASSVPSGGAYTQYF
TRBJ2-1 | TRBD2 | - | TRBV24-1 | TGTGCCACCAGTGATAGAGGACTAGCGGGGGGGAATGAGCAGTTCTTC | CATSDRGLAGGNEQFF
TRBJ2-3 | - | - | TRBV7-2 | TGTGCCAGCTCCATTCAGGGCCCCGATACGCAGTATTTT | CASSIQGPDTQYF
TRBJ2-2 | - | few | TRBV5-4 | TGTGCCAGCAGCCCTGGCAGGGGTACCGGGGAGCTGTTTTTT | CASSPGRGTGELFF
TRBJ1-5 | - | - | TRBV6-2/TRBV6-3 | TGTGCCAGCAGTTCACACGTTCGACAGAACAATCAGCCCCAGCATTTT | CASSSHVRQNNQPQHF
TRBJ1-2 | TRBD1 | - | TRBV7-3 | TGTGCCAGCAGCCTCACAGGGGCCCCAGGGCATGGCTACACCTTC | CASSLTGAPGHGYTF
TRBJ2-7 | TRBD1 | - | TRBV18 | TGTGCCAGCTCACCAAAACAGGGGGCCTCTCTCGAGCAGTACTTC | CASSPKQGASLEQYF
TRBJ2-3 | - | - | TRBV11-2 | TGTGCCAGCAGCTTAGGTCTAGAAGATACGCAGTATTTT | CASSLGLEDTQYF